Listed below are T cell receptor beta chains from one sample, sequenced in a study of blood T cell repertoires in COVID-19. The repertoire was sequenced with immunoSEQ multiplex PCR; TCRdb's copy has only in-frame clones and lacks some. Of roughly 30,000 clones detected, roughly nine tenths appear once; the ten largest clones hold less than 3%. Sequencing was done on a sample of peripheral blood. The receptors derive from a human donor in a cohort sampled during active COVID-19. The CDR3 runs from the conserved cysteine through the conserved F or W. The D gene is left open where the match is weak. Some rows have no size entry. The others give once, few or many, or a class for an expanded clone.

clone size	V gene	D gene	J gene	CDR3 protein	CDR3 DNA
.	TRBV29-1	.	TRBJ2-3	CSVGGGIDTQYF	TGCAGCGTAGGGGGAGGGATAGATACGCAGTATTTT
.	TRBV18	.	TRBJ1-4	CASSPPAGVSSVATNEKLFF	TGTGCCAGCTCACCACCCGCGGGGGTTAGTAGTGTGGCAACTAATGAAAAACTGTTTTTT
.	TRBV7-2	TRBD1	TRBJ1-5	CASSPDRAKFNQPQHF	TGTGCCAGCAGCCCCGACAGGGCAAAATTCAATCAGCCCCAGCATTTT
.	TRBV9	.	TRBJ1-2	CASSGLDGSGYGYTF	TGTGCCAGCAGCGGACTTGATGGGAGTGGGTATGGCTACACCTTC
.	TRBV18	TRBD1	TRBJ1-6	CASSPRPGQGALPPLHF	TGTGCCAGCTCACCTCGCCCGGGACAGGGGGCTTTACCACCCCTCCACTTT
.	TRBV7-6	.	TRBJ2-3	CASSRDPGPLAGDTQYF	TGTGCCAGCAGCCGAGACCCGGGCCCCTTGGCGGGGGATACGCAGTATTTT
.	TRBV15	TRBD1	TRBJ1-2	CATSSGQGEGYTF	TGTGCCACCAGCAGTGGACAGGGGGAAGGCTACACCTTC
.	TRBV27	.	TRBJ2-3	CASSARLTSTDTQYF	TGTGCCAGCAGTGCCCGACTAACTAGCACAGATACGCAGTATTTT
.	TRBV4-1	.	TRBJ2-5	CASSQDVIANKKTQYF	TGCGCCAGCAGCCAAGATGTAATAGCAAATAAAAAGACCCAGTACTTC
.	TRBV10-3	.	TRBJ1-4	CAISAGTGSKGEKLFF	TGTGCCATCAGTGCCGGAACAGGGTCCAAGGGGGAAAAACTGTTTTTT
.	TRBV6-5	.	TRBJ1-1	CASTLHRGGTEAFF	TGTGCCAGCACCCTACACCGAGGGGGCACTGAAGCTTTCTTT
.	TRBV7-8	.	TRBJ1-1	CASLGGVDTEAFF	TGTGCCAGTCTTGGGGGGGTAGACACTGAAGCTTTCTTT
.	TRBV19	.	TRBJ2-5	CASTDGGGGQETQYF	TGTGCCAGTACGGACGGGGGCGGGGGCCAAGAGACCCAGTACTTC
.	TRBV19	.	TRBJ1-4	CASSITGEKLFF	TGTGCCAGTAGTATTACAGGGGAAAAACTGTTTTTT
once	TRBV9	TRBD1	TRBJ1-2	CASSGESTGNYGYTF	TGTGCCAGCAGCGGAGAATCGACAGGGAACTATGGCTACACCTTC
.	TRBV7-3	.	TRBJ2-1	CASSLTRSSYNEQFF	TGTGCCAGCAGCTTAACGAGGAGCTCCTACAATGAGCAGTTCTTC
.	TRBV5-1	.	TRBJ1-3	CASSLVERVPGNTIYF	TGCGCCAGCAGCTTGGTAGAGAGAGTTCCGGGAAACACCATATATTTT
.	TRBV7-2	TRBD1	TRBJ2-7	CASSLGTGGRFYEQYF	TGTGCCAGCAGCTTAGGGACAGGGGGCCGGTTCTACGAGCAGTACTTC
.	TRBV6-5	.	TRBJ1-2	CASSYDRIYGYTF	TGTGCCAGCAGTTACGACAGAATCTATGGCTACACCTTC
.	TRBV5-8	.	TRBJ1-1	CASSSTSLGGEAFF	TGTGCCAGCAGCTCGACAAGCTTGGGGGGTGAAGCTTTCTTT
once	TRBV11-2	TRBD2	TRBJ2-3	CASSFSGGGTDTQYF	TGTGCCAGCAGCTTCTCCGGGGGGGGCACAGATACGCAGTATTTT
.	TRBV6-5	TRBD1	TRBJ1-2	CASTDDRGGGYGYTF	TGTGCCAGCACAGACGACAGGGGCGGCGGGTATGGCTACACCTTC
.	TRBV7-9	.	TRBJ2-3	CASSQGLTSTDTQYF	TGTGCCAGCAGTCAGGGACTCACTAGCACAGATACGCAGTATTTT